The clone carrying this T cell receptor (beta chain) has just one count. The antigen remains unidentified. The sample comes from a study of cytomegalovirus exposure and HLA in healthy donors. About the research overall: In terms of ancestry, the Caucasian-associated cluster contained 75% to 85% of the 398 genotyped donors.

This CDR3 is 16 amino acids long. The V gene's germline CDR1 is MNHEY and CDR2 SVGAGI. V was pared by 0 bases and J by 3 bases, with 8 bases of the junction left unmatched. Study results and caveats: In an earlier analysis, in under 700 donors, most V segments appeared productive either ~87% or ~30% of the time.

It was with 60 Vbeta and 13 Jbeta primers that the PCR ran. Generated by immunoSEQ multiplex PCR, the TCRdb table keeps only in-frame clones and is missing some. The data show roughly 150,000 clones, roughly 70% seen once. Material: PBMCs. The genes are TRBV6-5 and TRBJ2-7, with 7 positions matching TRBD1. The receptor's source is a man under 40 in good health and CMV-seronegative. CDR3 loop: CASSYSSGRGYYEQYF. CDR3 nucleotides: TGTGCCAGCAGTTACTCGAGTGGCAGGGGGTACTACGAGCAGTACTTC.